The rows below give T cell receptor beta chains drawn from one sample of a study of cytomegalovirus exposure and HLA in healthy donors. Profiled with immunoSEQ multiplex PCR; TCRdb holds only in-frame clones, not every one. This sample has around 180,000 clones, with 65% to 85% found just once. Sequencing was performed on PBMCs. The receptors shown here come from a male donor in good health and CMV-seronegative. Each CDR3 is given with its conserved first and last residue. The order of the fields is V gene, D gene, J gene, clone size, CDR3 DNA, CDR3 protein. D genes are given only for firm matches. Size tells how often a clone was seen (once, few, many) or the class of an expanded clone, and some rows leave it out.

TRBV6-6	TRBD1	TRBJ2-7	few	TGTGCCAGCAGATATGACAGGGGGCCCAACGAGCAGTACTTC	CASRYDRGPNEQYF
TRBV7-2	-	TRBJ2-5	-	TGTGCCAGCAGCTTTAGCTCCCAAGAGACCCAGTACTTC	CASSFSSQETQYF
TRBV20-1	-	TRBJ2-5	-	TGCAGTGCTAGTATCTCTGAGACCCAGTACTTC	CSASISETQYF
TRBV19	-	TRBJ1-1	-	TGTGCCAGTAGTATAAGAGGGCTGGCTTTCTTT	CASSIRGLAFF
TRBV28	TRBD1	TRBJ1-2	-	TGTGCCAGCAGTGCGACACAGGGGTTAGATGGCTACACCTTC	CASSATQGLDGYTF
TRBV10-3	TRBD1	TRBJ1-1	few	TGTGCCATCAGAGGGGGCCATGAGACTGAAGCTTTCTTT	CAIRGGHETEAFF
TRBV6-6	TRBD1	TRBJ1-1	-	TGTGCCAGCAGCCCAGGGGGTTATGAAGCTTTCTTT	CASSPGGYEAFF
TRBV4-1	-	TRBJ1-1	-	TGCGCCAGCAGCCAAGAGATGGGAGGGGCGATTCCTAACACTGAAGCTTTCTTT	CASSQEMGGAIPNTEAFF
TRBV19	-	TRBJ1-5	-	TGTGCCAGTATAGGAATCGGGGAGGGGAGGCAGCCCCAGCATTTT	CASIGIGEGRQPQHF
TRBV5-1	-	TRBJ2-1	-	TGCGCCAGCAGCTTTGATGGCGCGGGTGAGCAGTTCTTC	CASSFDGAGEQFF
TRBV29-1	TRBD1	TRBJ1-4	once	TGCAGCGTTGGAGGGACAGCTGCAACTAATGAAAAACTGTTTTTT	CSVGGTAATNEKLFF
TRBV19	-	TRBJ1-2	few	TGTGCCAGTAGTCTCGCGGGGAACTATGGCTACACCTTC	CASSLAGNYGYTF
TRBV20-1	-	TRBJ2-7	-	TGCAGTGCTAGGATAGACAGCGAGCAGTACTTC	CSARIDSEQYF
TRBV27	-	TRBJ2-2	-	TGTGCCAGCAGTTTAAGAGGCGGCACCGGGGAGCTGTTTTTT	CASSLRGGTGELFF
TRBV19	TRBD1	TRBJ2-7	once	TGTGCCAGTAGTATGGACAGGGGTTCCGAGCAGTACTTC	CASSMDRGSEQYF
TRBV5-8	TRBD2	TRBJ2-6	-	TGTGCCAGCAGTTTAGGACTAGCGGGCTCTGGGGCCAACGTCCTGACTTTC	CASSLGLAGSGANVLTF
TRBV6-6	TRBD1	TRBJ1-2	-	TGTGCCAGCAGGGATACAGGGGTCGGTGGCTATGGCTACACCTTC	CASRDTGVGGYGYTF
TRBV6-5	TRBD1	TRBJ2-5	-	TGTGCCAGCAGTTGGACAGGAGGGACCCAGTACTTC	CASSWTGGTQYF
TRBV7-2	-	TRBJ2-7	few	TGTGCCAGCAGCTCCTGGGGGGGGCTAACCTACGAGCAGTACTTC	CASSSWGGLTYEQYF
TRBV7-7	TRBD1	TRBJ2-7	few	TGTGCTAGCAGCCCAACCGGGACAGGGTTATACGAGCAGTACTTC	CASSPTGTGLYEQYF
TRBV11-1	TRBD2	TRBJ2-5	-	TGTGCCAGCTGCGGGGGGTCGCAAGAGACCCAGTACTTC	CASCGGSQETQYF
TRBV4-3	-	TRBJ2-6	medium-sized	TGCGCCAGCAGCCAAGATTTCGGCTCTGGGGCCAACGTCCTGACTTTC	CASSQDFGSGANVLTF
TRBV7-2	-	TRBJ1-5	few	TGTGCCAGCAGCTTAAATCCAGATCAGCCCCAGCATTTT	CASSLNPDQPQHF
TRBV6-1	TRBD2	TRBJ2-1	once	TGTGCCAGCAGTGCGTTGCGGGAGGGCGGTGAGCAGTTCTTC	CASSALREGGEQFF
TRBV19	-	TRBJ1-1	-	TGTGCCAGTAGTATATCTCGGGACTGGAACACTGAAGCTTTCTTT	CASSISRDWNTEAFF
TRBV4-1	TRBD2	TRBJ2-5	-	TGCGCCAGCAGCCAAGTACTAGCGGGAGGGCCGGGGACCCAGTACTTC	CASSQVLAGGPGTQYF
TRBV28	-	TRBJ1-5	-	TGTGCCAGCACCCCAAACAGGTACAATCAGCCCCAGCATTTT	CASTPNRYNQPQHF
TRBV7-2	-	TRBJ1-1	-	TGTGCCAGCAGACCACAGGTAGAGACTGAAGCTTTCTTT	CASRPQVETEAFF
TRBV6-1	TRBD1	TRBJ1-5	few	TGTGCCAGCAGTGAAGGAGCAGGGGGTCGTCAGCCCCAGCATTTT	CASSEGAGGRQPQHF
TRBV30	-	TRBJ2-1	-	TGTGCCTGGACCCCCCGGGGAAATGAGCAGTTCTTC	CAWTPRGNEQFF
TRBV15	TRBD1	TRBJ2-7	few	TGTGCCACCAGCAGAGAGGCTGACAGGGCCCCCTACGAGCAGTACTTC	CATSREADRAPYEQYF
TRBV6-6	-	TRBJ2-7	-	TGTGCCAGCAGTTACTCGGGCTCTGCTTTTCAGTACTTC	CASSYSGSAFQYF
TRBV18	-	TRBJ1-3	-	TGTGCCAGCTCGCCATCCGTTGGCGGAAACACCATATATTTT	CASSPSVGGNTIYF
TRBV6-1	TRBD2	TRBJ2-1	once	TGTGCCAGCAGTGTTGGCGGGAGGGCCCTCAATGAGCAGTTCTTC	CASSVGGRALNEQFF
TRBV27	-	TRBJ2-7	-	TGTGCCAGCAGTTTAGGCAATTCCTACGAGCAGTACTTC	CASSLGNSYEQYF
TRBV11-1	TRBD1	TRBJ1-1	-	TGTGCCAGCAGCGTAGACAGGGCCACAAACACTGAAGCTTTCTTT	CASSVDRATNTEAFF
TRBV6-5	-	TRBJ1-3	once	TGTGCCAGCAGTCCAACAGGCTCTGGAAACACCATATATTTT	CASSPTGSGNTIYF
TRBV4-2	-	TRBJ2-7	-	TGTGCCAGCAGCGAAGGGTACAGGCTGAGCTCCTACGAGCAGTACTTC	CASSEGYRLSSYEQYF
TRBV27	TRBD2	TRBJ2-3	-	TGTGCCAGCAGTTTATCGACTAGCGGGGGGGTCAGGGATACGCAGTATTTT	CASSLSTSGGVRDTQYF
TRBV28	-	TRBJ1-2	-	TGTGCCAGCAGTTCACCGGGAGGCGGAGGCTACACCTTC	CASSSPGGGGYTF
TRBV27	-	TRBJ1-3	once	TGTGCCAGCAGTTGGAGAGGGTCCGACGGAAACACCATATATTTT	CASSWRGSDGNTIYF
TRBV29-1	-	TRBJ2-2	once	TGCAGCGCCGAGTCTGAGACCGGGGAGCTGTTTTTT	CSAESETGELFF
TRBV9	TRBD1	TRBJ2-7	-	TGTGCCAGCAGCACGGGGTCAGGGGGCACCCGGGGTTTCTACGAGCAGTACTTC	CASSTGSGGTRGFYEQYF
TRBV9	-	TRBJ1-1	few	TGTGCCAGCAGCGCCACGGTCAACACTGAAGCTTTCTTT	CASSATVNTEAFF
TRBV5-4	-	TRBJ2-2	-	TGTGCCAGCAGCCTTCGGGAAGAAAGCACCGGGGAGCTGTTTTTT	CASSLREESTGELFF
TRBV7-3	-	TRBJ1-1	-	TGTGCCAGCAGCTTAACTGGCCCCAACACTGAAGCTTTCTTT	CASSLTGPNTEAFF
TRBV7-2	TRBD1	TRBJ1-2	-	TGTGCCAGCAGCCCGGACAGGGATGGCTACACCTTC	CASSPDRDGYTF
TRBV7-9	TRBD1	TRBJ2-2	-	TGTGCCAGCAGCTTAGGCCGAACAGGGGGAGAGACCGGGGAGCTGTTTTTT	CASSLGRTGGETGELFF